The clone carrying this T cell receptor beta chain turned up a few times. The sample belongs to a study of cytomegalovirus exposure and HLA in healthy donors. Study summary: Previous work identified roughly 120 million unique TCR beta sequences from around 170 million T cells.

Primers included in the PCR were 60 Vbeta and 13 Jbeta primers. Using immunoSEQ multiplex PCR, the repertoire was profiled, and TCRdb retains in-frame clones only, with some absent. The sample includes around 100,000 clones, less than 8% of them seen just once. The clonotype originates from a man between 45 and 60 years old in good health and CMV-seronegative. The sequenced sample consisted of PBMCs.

The CDR3 sequence is CASSLVAGQDNQPQHF. The CDR3 DNA reads as TGTGCCAGCAGCTTAGTCGCGGGACAGGACAATCAGCCCCAGCATTTT. This chain links TRBV7-9 with TRBJ1-5, with 8 bases aligning to TRBD1. The CDR3 loop spans 16 amino acids. V was pared by 1 base and J by 3 bases, with 5 bases of the junction left unmatched. Per the germline V gene, CDR1 is SEHNR and CDR2 is FQNEAQ (reference sequence).